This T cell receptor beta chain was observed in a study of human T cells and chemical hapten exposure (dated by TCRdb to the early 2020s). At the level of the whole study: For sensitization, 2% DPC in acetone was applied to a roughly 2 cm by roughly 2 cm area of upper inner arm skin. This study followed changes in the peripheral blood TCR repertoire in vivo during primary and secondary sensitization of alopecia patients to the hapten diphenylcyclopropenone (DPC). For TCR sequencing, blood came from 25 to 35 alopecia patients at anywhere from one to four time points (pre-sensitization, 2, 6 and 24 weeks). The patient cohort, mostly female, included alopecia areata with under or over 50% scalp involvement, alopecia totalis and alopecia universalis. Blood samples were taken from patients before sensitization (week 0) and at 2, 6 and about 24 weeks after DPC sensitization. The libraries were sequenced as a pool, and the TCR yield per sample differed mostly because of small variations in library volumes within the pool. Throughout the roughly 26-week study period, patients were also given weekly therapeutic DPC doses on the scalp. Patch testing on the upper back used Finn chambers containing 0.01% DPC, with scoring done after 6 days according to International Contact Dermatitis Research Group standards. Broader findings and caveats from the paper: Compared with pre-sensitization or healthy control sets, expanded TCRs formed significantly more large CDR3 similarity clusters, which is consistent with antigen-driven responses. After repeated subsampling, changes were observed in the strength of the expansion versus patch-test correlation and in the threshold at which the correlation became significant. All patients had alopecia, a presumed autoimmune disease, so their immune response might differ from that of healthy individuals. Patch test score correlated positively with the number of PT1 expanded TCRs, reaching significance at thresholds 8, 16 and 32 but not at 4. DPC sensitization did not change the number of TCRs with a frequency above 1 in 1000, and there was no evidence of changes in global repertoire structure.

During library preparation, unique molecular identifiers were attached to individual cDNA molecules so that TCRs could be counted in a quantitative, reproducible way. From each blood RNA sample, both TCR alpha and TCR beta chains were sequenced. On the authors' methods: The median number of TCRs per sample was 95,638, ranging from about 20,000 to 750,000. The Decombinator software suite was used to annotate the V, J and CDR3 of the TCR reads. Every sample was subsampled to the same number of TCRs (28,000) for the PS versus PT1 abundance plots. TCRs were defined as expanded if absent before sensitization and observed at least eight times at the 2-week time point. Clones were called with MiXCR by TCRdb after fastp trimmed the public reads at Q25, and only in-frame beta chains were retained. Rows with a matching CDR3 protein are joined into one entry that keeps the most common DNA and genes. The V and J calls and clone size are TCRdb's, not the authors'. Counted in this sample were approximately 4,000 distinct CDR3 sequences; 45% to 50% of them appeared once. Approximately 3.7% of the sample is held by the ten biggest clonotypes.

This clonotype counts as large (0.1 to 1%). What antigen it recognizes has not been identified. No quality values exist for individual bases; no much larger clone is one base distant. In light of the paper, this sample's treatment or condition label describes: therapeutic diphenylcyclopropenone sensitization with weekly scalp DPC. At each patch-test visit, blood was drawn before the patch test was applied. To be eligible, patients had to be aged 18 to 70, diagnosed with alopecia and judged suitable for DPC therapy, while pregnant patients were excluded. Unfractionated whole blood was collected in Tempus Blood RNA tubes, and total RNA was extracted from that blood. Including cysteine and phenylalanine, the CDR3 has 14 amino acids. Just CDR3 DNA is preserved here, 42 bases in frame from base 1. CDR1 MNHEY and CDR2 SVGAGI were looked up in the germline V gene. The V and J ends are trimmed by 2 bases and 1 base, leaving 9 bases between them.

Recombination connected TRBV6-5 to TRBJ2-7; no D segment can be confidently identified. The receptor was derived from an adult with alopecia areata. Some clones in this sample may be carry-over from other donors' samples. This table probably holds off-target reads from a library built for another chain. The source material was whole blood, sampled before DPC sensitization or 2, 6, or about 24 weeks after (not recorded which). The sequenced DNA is TGTGCCAGCAGTTACGCGGACGGTTCCTACGAGCAGTACTTC. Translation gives CASSYADGSYEQYF.